The 29 T cell receptor beta chains given below trace back to one sample, sequenced in a study of long-term antiretroviral therapy in people with HIV. Survey-level immunoSEQ v3.0 assays were run. Libraries were prepared by immunoSEQ multiplex PCR; TCRdb keeps only in-frame clonotypes and omits some of them. Among some 11,000 clones, roughly 87% were seen once, and the ten largest hold around a sixth. The sample was unsorted PBMCs, taken around 8.1 years after starting antiretroviral therapy. Receptor source: a man aged 50-59 years with HIV.

The chain is built from TRBV7-9 and TRBJ1-1; D possibly corresponds to TRBD1 (6 bases). Trimming shortened V by 8 bases and J by 2 bases, and 21 bases separated the two germline ends. CDR3 size: 16 residues. In germline, CDR1 is SEHNR, CDR2 FQNEAQ (reference sequence). CDR3 in amino acids: CASSDKFRRGNTEAFF. In DNA form, the CDR3 reads TGTGCCAGCTCCGACAAGTTTCGCAGGGGTAACACTGAAGCTTTCTTT.

V is TRBV15 and J is TRBJ1-1; TRBD1 might be the D (6 bases). The CDR3 runs 14 residues. The germline V and J ends were trimmed by 4 bases and 5 bases, with 14 bases remaining between them. The germline V gene has CDR1 LNHNV and CDR2 YYDKDF (reference sequence). CDR3 nucleotide sequence: TGTGCCACCAGCACCCAAGGACAGCCGACTGAAGCTTTCTTT. It codes for CATSTQGQPTEAFF. The whole variable domain, remainder taken from reference TRBV15 and TRBJ1-1, is DAMVIQNPRYQVTQFGKPVTLSCSQTLNHNVMYWYQQKSSQAPKLLFHYYDKDFNNEADTPDNFQSRRPNTSFCFLDIRSPGLGDTAMYLCATSTQGQPTEAFFGQGTRLTVV.

A few counts support this clone. The rearrangement joins TRBV13 to TRBJ1-1; D perhaps matches TRBD1 (5 bases). Germline assignment: CDR1 PRHDT and CDR2 FYEKMQ (reference sequence). This CDR3 comprises 12 residues. Trimming removed 2 bases at V and 7 bases at J, with 8 bases between. The chain's CDR3 is CASSLRQLEAFF. DNA for the CDR3: TGTGCCAGCAGCTTAAGACAGCTTGAAGCTTTCTTT.

V and J are TRBV4-1 and TRBJ2-5; 8 positions match TRBD2. The V and J ends lost 1 base and 4 bases, in that order; junction bases with no gene match: 5. Germline CDR1 reads MGHRA; CDR2 reads YSYEKL. The CDR3 runs to 15 residues. CDR3 sequence reads: CASSQATGGGETQYF. The CDR3 region has the DNA TGCGCCAGCAGCCAAGCTACGGGGGGGGGAGAGACCCAGTACTTC.

Concerning this clone itself: Other DNA sequences in this sample translate to the same CDR3. V usage is TRBV5-6 and J usage is TRBJ1-1; 8 nucleotides align to TRBD1. V trimming: 0 bases; J trimming: 3 bases; junction bases outside the gene matches: 4. CDR1 and CDR2 from the germline V gene are SGHDT and YYEEEE. The CDR3 consists of 15 residues. The CDR3 DNA reads as TGTGCCAGCAGCTTGGCGACAGGGGTGGACACTGAAGCTTTCTTT. This encodes CASSLATGVDTEAFF.

This clone showed up just a few times. The chain's CDR3 is CSVGDGYYEQYF. The CDR3 DNA follows: TGCAGCGTTGGAGACGGTTATTACGAGCAGTACTTC. V and J are TRBV29-1 and TRBJ2-7; D not resolved. Germline V gene lookup returns CDR1 SQVTM and CDR2 ANQGSEA. This CDR3 contains 12 residues. V was shortened by 4 bases and J by 4 bases, with 11 bases between the two germline ends.

V is TRBV5-8 and J is TRBJ1-2; 10 nucleotides line up with TRBD1. V was clipped by 10 bases and J by 4 bases; unmatched bases: 10. CDR1 is SGHTS, CDR2 YDEGEE, per germline. This CDR3 region has 14 residues. The chain's CDR3 is CADFTGTGVYGYTF. CDR3 coding DNA: TGTGCCGATTTTACCGGGACAGGGGTCTATGGCTACACCTTC.

The rearrangement links TRBV7-9 to TRBJ2-1; possibly TRBD1 for D (6 bases). The CDR3 is 14 amino acids. V was shortened by 5 bases and J by 5 bases, with 13 bases between the two germline ends. Germline CDR1 SEHNR, CDR2 FQNEAQ (reference sequence). The CDR3 loop reads CASSPSDSDNEQFF. As DNA, the CDR3 is TGTGCCAGCAGCCCATCGGACAGCGACAATGAGCAGTTCTTC.

In its sample, this clone was seen a few times. The chain uses TRBV11-3 and TRBJ2-1; the match to TRBD2 covers 8 bases. Germline-derived CDR1 and CDR2 are SGHNT and YENEEA. Unmatched junction bases numbered 8, after V lost 0 bases and J lost 4 bases. The CDR3 spans 17 residues. In nucleotides, the CDR3 is TGTGCCAGCAGCTTAGAGTTCGGGGCTAGCGGGTACAATGAGCAGTTCTTC. Protein: CASSLEFGASGYNEQFF.

The chain couples TRBV4-1 to TRBJ1-5; TRBD1 is a possible D gene (6 bases). This CDR3 is built from 22 residues. Germline V gene sequence: CDR1 MGHRA, CDR2 YSYEKL. Trimming pared 0 bases from V and 2 bases from J, leaving 29 bases between. The CDR3 here is CASSQDLRGATVAGVGNQPQHF. The DNA of the CDR3 is TGCGCCAGCAGCCAAGATCTCAGGGGAGCTACGGTAGCGGGCGTAGGCAATCAGCCCCAGCATTTT.

The CDR3 DNA reads TGTGCCAGCAGCTTAGCTGCGGGGGCCCTTACCGGGGAGCTGTTTTTT. It is translated as CASSLAAGALTGELFF. The rearrangement uses TRBV7-9 and TRBJ2-2, with D tentatively TRBD2 (7 bases). CDR3 length: 16 amino acids. V lost 0 bases to trimming and J lost 5 bases, with 13 bases between them. Germline V lookup: CDR1 SEHNR, CDR2 FQNEAQ (reference sequence).

This clone was counted once. V is TRBV7-9 and J is TRBJ1-2, with a weak D call TRBD1 (5 bases). Trimming left V 3 bases short and J 0 bases short, with 14 bases between. CDR1 SEHNR and CDR2 FQNEAQ come from the germline V gene (reference sequence). This CDR3 is 16 amino acids long. The CDR3 loop is CASSLARDAANYGYTF. The DNA for the CDR3 is TGTGCCAGCAGCTTGGCCCGGGACGCCGCTAACTATGGCTACACCTTC.

The chain couples TRBV5-6 to TRBJ2-3; TRBD1 aligns across 8 bases. CDR1 SGHDT and CDR2 YYEEEE come from the germline V gene. Germline trimming cut 3 bases from V and 3 bases from J; bases unmatched to any gene: 6. The CDR3 extends over 15 amino acids. The CDR3 coding sequence is TGTGCCAGCAGCTGGGACAGGTTGGATACAGATACGCAGTATTTT. This encodes CASSWDRLDTDTQYF.

The rearrangement uses TRBV6-6 and TRBJ1-4, with D possibly being TRBD1 (6 bases). Trimming took 2 bases from V and 0 from J, leaving 10 bases between them. Germline V gene lookup returns CDR1 MNHNY and CDR2 SVGAGI (reference sequence). The CDR3 length is 16 residues. The CDR3 bases are TGTGCCAGCAGTTACGAGGGGGACGCAACTAATGAAAAACTGTTTTTT. This codes for CASSYEGDATNEKLFF.

The DNA of the CDR3 is TGCAGTGCTCTTACACCTGAAGCTTTCTTT. The encoded protein is CSALTPEAFF. This chain uses TRBV20-1 with TRBJ1-1; unclear D gene. The CDR3 runs to 10 residues. Germline CDR1 reads DFQATT; CDR2 reads SNEGSKA (reference sequence). Between the trimmed V and J ends, which lost 5 bases and 6 bases, there was a span of 7 bases.

The genes are TRBV27 and TRBJ2-3; TRBD2 aligns across 13 bases. Germline values: CDR1 MNHEY, CDR2 SMNVEV (reference sequence). V trimming: 6 bases; J trimming: 0 bases; junction bases outside the gene matches: 0. CDR3 length: 15 amino acids. The CDR3 DNA follows: TGTGCCAGCAGGGGACTAGCGGGGAGCACAGATACGCAGTATTTT. This translates into CASRGLAGSTDTQYF.

V usage is TRBV7-9 and J usage is TRBJ2-5; possible D gene TRBD2, 6 bases. Germline CDR1 reads SEHNR; CDR2 reads FQNEAQ (reference sequence). The CDR3 has 15 residues. V lost 2 bases and J lost 1, with 11 bases in between. Written as DNA, the CDR3 is TGTGCCAGCAGCTTAACAGCCGGGAGCCAAGAGACCCAGTACTTC. The encoded protein is CASSLTAGSQETQYF. The variable domain in full, completed from reference TRBV7-9 and TRBJ2-5, reads DTGVSQNPRHKITKRGQNVTFRCDPISEHNRLYWYRQTLGQGPEFLTYFQNEAQLEKSRLLSDRFSAERPKGSFSTLEIQRTEQGDSAMYLCASSLTAGSQETQYFGPGTRLLVL.

The CDR3 bases are TGCAGCGTTTGGGGGACGACCTACGAGCAGTACTTC. Protein: CSVWGTTYEQYF. V gene TRBV29-1 combines with J gene TRBJ2-7; the D gene could be TRBD1 or TRBD2 (5 bases each). CDR3 length: 12 amino acids. Germline loops: CDR1 SQVTM, CDR2 ANQGSEA. Trimming shortened V by 5 bases and J by 2 bases, and 10 bases separated the two germline ends.

This clone was counted a few times. This sequence joins TRBV5-4 and TRBJ2-2; the D is unclear. CDR3 length: 14 residues. The V gene's germline CDR1 is SGHNT and CDR2 YYREEE (reference sequence). Trimming shortened V by 4 bases and J by 1 base, and 8 bases separated the two germline ends. The CDR3 DNA is TGTGCCAGCAGCCGTTGGGAGAACACCGGGGAGCTGTTTTTT. Protein product: CASSRWENTGELFF.

This clone was recorded only once. V usage is TRBV28 and J usage is TRBJ2-3; the match to TRBD2 covers 12 bases. CDR1 is MDHEN and CDR2 is SYDVKM in the germline V gene. V lost 3 bases, J lost 2 bases, and 9 bases stayed unmatched. CDR3 length: 18 amino acids. CDR3 in amino acids: CASSFGLAGGPITDTQYF. In nucleotides, the CDR3 is TGTGCCAGCAGTTTCGGGCTAGCGGGGGGGCCGATCACAGATACGCAGTATTTT.

This chain uses TRBV10-1 with TRBJ1-5, with 10 nucleotides matching TRBD1. Germline trimming cut 4 bases from V and 0 bases from J; bases unmatched to any gene: 6. This CDR3 comprises 17 residues. CDR1 WNHNN and CDR2 SYGVQD come from the germline V gene (reference sequence). The CDR3 DNA is TGCGCCAGCAGTGGGGCCGGGACAGGGGATAGCAATCAGCCCCAGCATTTT. It translates to CASSGAGTGDSNQPQHF.

The V and J genes are TRBV6-5 and TRBJ1-1; D ambiguous. CDR3 size: 13 residues. Trimming left V 0 bases short and J 9 bases short, with 11 bases between. CDR1 and CDR2 from the germline V gene are MNHEY and SVGAGI. The CDR3 region is CASSYSFQAKAFF. The CDR3 nucleotides are TGTGCCAGCAGTTACTCGTTCCAGGCTAAAGCTTTCTTT.

In this sample, this clone turned up once. The chain is built from TRBV4-2 and TRBJ1-6, with D tentatively TRBD1 (5 bases). CDR1 and CDR2 (germline): LGHNA, YNFKEQ. This CDR3 is built from 15 residues. Deletions cut 0 bases from V and 5 bases from J, with 8 bases between. The CDR3 spells CASSQDRGDNSPLHF. The CDR3, as DNA: TGTGCCAGCAGCCAAGATCGGGGCGATAATTCACCCCTCCACTTT.

The chain combines TRBV5-1 with TRBJ1-1; 9 bases match TRBD1. From germline, CDR1 is SGHRS and CDR2 YFSETQ. The V segment lost 4 bases and the J segment 2 bases; nucleotides outside the gene matches: 6. The CDR3 sequence is 15 residues long. The CDR3 region is CASSDGTGYNTEAFF. CDR3 DNA sequence: TGCGCCAGCAGCGACGGGACAGGGTATAACACTGAAGCTTTCTTT.

The V call is TRBV27, the J call TRBJ2-7; D remains ambiguous. CDR1 and CDR2 (germline): MNHEY, SMNVEV (reference sequence). Trimming left V 3 bases short and J 4 bases short, with 10 bases between. The CDR3 runs to 13 residues. In DNA form, the CDR3 reads TGTGCCAGCAGTTTTACTCTGGGGTACGAGCAGTACTTC. Its translation is CASSFTLGYEQYF.

The genes are TRBV9 and TRBJ2-3; D is possibly TRBD2 (6 bases). Germline CDR1 SGDLS, CDR2 YYNGEE. This CDR3 contains 18 residues. With 0 bases removed from V and 2 bases from J, the gap between germline ends came to 19 bases. The CDR3 here is CASSVGLLGGVDTDTQYF. DNA for the CDR3: TGTGCCAGCAGCGTAGGGCTTCTCGGCGGGGTGGACACAGATACGCAGTATTTT.

V and J are TRBV29-1 and TRBJ2-3; D is undetermined. The CDR3 spans 16 residues. Germline loops: CDR1 SQVTM, CDR2 ANQGSEA. V lost 4 bases and J lost 2, with 19 bases in between. The CDR3 protein is CSVAFLIREVTDTQYF. In nucleotides, the CDR3 is TGCAGCGTTGCCTTTCTCATAAGGGAAGTCACAGATACGCAGTATTTT.

This clone was seen a few times. The CDR3 nucleotides read TGTGCCAGCAGCTTGGGACCTTATAGCAATCAGCCCCAGCATTTT. Encoded protein: CASSLGPYSNQPQHF. This sequence joins TRBV5-6 and TRBJ1-5, with D hard to call. The length of the CDR3 is 15 residues. With 0 bases removed from V and 0 bases from J, the gap between germline ends came to 7 bases. CDR1 SGHDT and CDR2 YYEEEE come from the germline V gene.

This rearrangement joins TRBV19 to TRBJ2-7, with 7 bases fitting TRBD1. V dropped 1 base and J dropped 2; count of bases not matched to a gene: 2. Looked up from germline, CDR1 is LNHDA and CDR2 is SQIVND (reference sequence). The length of the CDR3 is 14 residues. As DNA, the CDR3 is TGTGCCAGTAGTATAGGACAGGGTGCCTACGAGCAGTACTTC. Its protein product is CASSIGQGAYEQYF.